This TCR beta chain was observed in a study of shared clonotypes between healthy human individuals. Study-level background: In total, the donors were a couple of women and a few men aged 18 to 49. Study results and limitations: Only a few donors were included, so the genetic and exposure-history diversity represented was limited.

At the deep level, the assay was run. Profiled with immunoSEQ multiplex PCR; TCRdb holds only in-frame clones, not every one. Of about 2 million clones in the sample, 85% to 95% are singletons; the top ten hold around 0.13%. Trimming removed 4 bases from V and 3 bases from J, with 7 bases in between. From germline, CDR1 is MNHNS and CDR2 SASEGT. This CDR3 is 13 amino acids long. Notes on this clone: Its antigen is undetermined.

The gene calls are TRBV6-1 and TRBJ1-3; no clear D. This TCR derives from a man aged 18 to 30 in good health. The specimen sequenced was naive CD4+ T cells sorted from blood. Subset specified: CD45RA+ positively selected. The CDR3 region has the DNA TGTGCCAGCAGTGCCCTCAATGGAAACACCATATATTTT. Translated, it gives CASSALNGNTIYF.